This T cell receptor beta chain was sequenced during a study of control samples from healthy donors and cancer patients. The CDR3 covers 13 residues. Germline assignment: CDR1 SSHAT and CDR2 FNYEAQ (reference sequence). As for this clone: One end of the junction fails to match germline, which may point to a read error.

The protocol was immunoSEQ multiplex PCR, while the TCRdb copy is restricted to in-frame clones and leaves out a portion. This sample yields 90,000 to 100,000 clones, of which 88% are seen a single time; 13% to 15% belongs to the top ten. The clonotype was recovered from a woman aged 65 to 85 in good health. The rearrangement uses TRBV7-7 and TRBJ2-7; no clear D. The sequencing sample was made of blood. CDR3 protein: CASSPAATDEQYF. The CDR3 region has the DNA TGTGCTAGCAGCCCCGCGGCGACCGACGAGCAGTACTTC.